Each of the 25 T cell receptor beta chains below was sequenced from the same sample in a study of blood T cell repertoires in COVID-19. TCRdb's copy holds only in-frame clones and misses some; the assay was immunoSEQ multiplex PCR. The table lists 10,000 or so clones, approximately 85% of them singletons. What was sequenced was peripheral blood. These receptor sequences come from a human donor in a cohort sampled during active COVID-19.

This clone is large in the sample. The V gene is TRBV7-9, the J gene TRBJ2-1; TRBD1 aligns across 7 bases. This CDR3 spans 15 amino acids. V lost 6 bases to trimming and J lost 5 bases; unmatched junction nucleotides: 10. Germline V gene data show CDR1 as SEHNR and CDR2 as FQNEAQ (reference sequence). In DNA form, the CDR3 reads TGTGCCAGCAGACAAACAGGGGTTCCGAACAATGAGCAGTTCTTC. Translation gives CASRQTGVPNNEQFF.

V is TRBV28 and J is TRBJ2-3, with 9 bases aligning to TRBD2. Germline loops: CDR1 MDHEN, CDR2 SYDVKM. Germline trimming cut 8 bases from V and 3 bases from J; bases unmatched to any gene: 3. The CDR3 covers 13 residues. The CDR3 spells CASLGLATDTQYF. The CDR3 nucleotides read TGTGCCAGCCTGGGACTAGCTACAGATACGCAGTATTTT. Using reference TRBV28 and TRBJ2-3 for the parts outside the CDR3, the full variable domain is DVKVTQSSRYLVKRTGEKVFLECVQDMDHENMFWYRQDPGLGLRLIYFSYDVKMKEKGDIPEGYSVSREKKERFSLILESASTNQTSMYLCASLGLATDTQYFGPGTRLTVL.

This chain links TRBV19 with TRBJ1-4, with TRBD1 matching over 8 bases. From germline, CDR1 is LNHDA and CDR2 SQIVND (reference sequence). The length of the CDR3 is 15 residues. The ends lost 6 bases at V and 8 bases at J; junction bases unmatched: 11. As DNA, the CDR3 is TGTGCCAGTAGCTCGACAGGGGTGGAGTTGGAAAAACTGTTTTTT. Protein: CASSSTGVELEKLFF.

This chain uses TRBV11-2 with TRBJ2-5; 10 bases are a match to TRBD1. The CDR3 sequence is 15 residues long. J lost 2 bases, V lost 5 bases, and 5 bases had no gene match. The germline V gene has CDR1 SGHAT and CDR2 FQNNGV. The CDR3 reads CASSPPGQGQETQYF. CDR3 DNA: TGTGCCAGCAGCCCACCGGGACAGGGGCAAGAGACCCAGTACTTC.

The CDR3 nucleotides are TGCGCCAGCAGCCAAGCGACAGGGGGCGCGAATTCACCCCTCCACTTT. This encodes CASSQATGGANSPLHF. The V gene is TRBV4-1, the J gene TRBJ1-6; 10 bases align to TRBD1. The CDR3 consists of 16 residues. Trimming removed 1 base from V and 7 bases from J; junction bases left unmatched: 4. Germline V gene lookup returns CDR1 MGHRA and CDR2 YSYEKL.

This clone was observed once. The rearrangement links TRBV6-1 to TRBJ2-7; TRBD1 might be the D (7 bases). Germline loops: CDR1 MNHNS, CDR2 SASEGT. Between the trimmed V and J ends, which lost 3 bases and 12 bases, there was a span of 12 bases. The CDR3 has 11 residues. The CDR3 region is CASSENRGGYF. In DNA form, the CDR3 reads TGTGCCAGCAGTGAGAACAGGGGAGGGTACTTC.

This chain links TRBV7-6 with TRBJ2-7; D may be TRBD2 (5 bases). The germline V and J ends were trimmed by 5 bases and 0 bases, with 14 bases remaining between them. The germline V gene has CDR1 SGHVS and CDR2 FNYEAQ. This CDR3 is 15 amino acids long. Here the CDR3 reads CASSSVLSGSYEQYF. CDR3 DNA: TGTGCCAGCAGCAGCGTACTAAGCGGCTCCTACGAGCAGTACTTC.

The genes are TRBV7-8 and TRBJ1-1; 7 bases agree with TRBD1. The ends lost 5 bases at V and 5 bases at J; junction bases unmatched: 11. CDR3 length: 15 residues. Germline V gene sequence: CDR1 SGHVS, CDR2 FQNEAQ. The CDR3 coding sequence is TGTGCCAGCAGCCGACGGACAGGTGGGGCGACTGAAGCTTTCTTT. Protein product: CASSRRTGGATEAFF. Full variable domain (rest looked up from reference TRBV7-8 and TRBJ1-1): GAGVSQSPRYKVAKRGQDVALRCDPISGHVSLFWYQQALGQGPEFLTYFQNEAQLDKSGLPSDRFFAERPEGSVSTLKIQRTQQEDSAVYLCASSRRTGGATEAFFGQGTRLTVV.

In this sample, this clone turned up once. CDR3 in amino acids: CASSLRGTGTFHEQYF. The DNA of the CDR3 is TGTGCCAGCAGCTTGAGAGGGACAGGTACTTTCCACGAGCAGTACTTC. The rearrangement joins TRBV7-9 to TRBJ2-7; 8 nucleotides line up with TRBD1. The junction had 12 bases not matched to a gene; V was cut back by 3 bases and J by 5 bases. The CDR3 consists of 16 residues. The germline V gene has CDR1 SEHNR and CDR2 FQNEAQ (reference sequence).

The chain couples TRBV2 to TRBJ2-3; D remains ambiguous. Trimming left V 2 bases short and J 4 bases short, with 4 bases between. The V gene's germline CDR1 is SNHLY and CDR2 FYNNEI. This CDR3 comprises 12 residues. The chain's CDR3 is CASSERADTQYF. The CDR3, as DNA: TGTGCCAGCAGTGAACGGGCAGATACGCAGTATTTT. Full variable domain (rest looked up from reference TRBV2 and TRBJ2-3): EPEVTQTPSHQVTQMGQEVILRCVPISNHLYFYWYRQILGQKVEFLVSFYNNEISEKSEIFDDQFSVERPDGSNFTLKIRSTKLEDSAMYFCASSERADTQYFGPGTRLTVL.

This chain links TRBV29-1 with TRBJ1-2; tentative D call: TRBD1 (5 bases). Germline V gene data show CDR1 as SQVTM and CDR2 as ANQGSEA. The CDR3 extends over 13 amino acids. Deletions cut 0 bases from V and 4 bases from J, with 9 bases between. The CDR3 DNA sequence: TGCAGCGTTGAAGACAGGGCCCTCTATGGCTACACCTTC. Translated, it gives CSVEDRALYGYTF.

The V call is TRBV11-2, the J call TRBJ2-1, with TRBD2 matching 9 bases. The CDR3 spans 16 residues. Germline CDR1 is SGHAT and CDR2 is FQNNGV. V shed 1 base and J 9 bases; nucleotides not matched to a gene: 10. The CDR3 DNA reads TGTGCCAGCAGCTTAGCGAGGCTAGCGGGGTATGGTGAGCAGTTCTTC. Translation gives CASSLARLAGYGEQFF.

CDR3 bases: TGTGCCAGCAGCGTAGGACTGAACAATGAGCAGTTCTTC. Its translation is CASSVGLNNEQFF. V usage is TRBV9 and J usage is TRBJ2-1; no reliable D call. The germline CDR1 and CDR2 sequences are SGDLS and YYNGEE. The CDR3 length is 13 residues. The V end was cut by 0 bases, the J end by 5 bases, with 6 bases between.

The V call is TRBV28, the J call TRBJ2-7; maybe TRBD2 (5 bases). V was clipped by 3 bases and J by 6 bases, with 15 bases between them. Germline values: CDR1 MDHEN, CDR2 SYDVKM. This CDR3 has 14 residues. The CDR3 bases are TGTGCCAGCAGTTTCGCGACTAAGGTCGGCGAGCAGTACTTC. Amino acids: CASSFATKVGEQYF.

This chain joins TRBV5-1 and TRBJ1-1; D may be TRBD1 (6 bases). The CDR3 totals 13 residues. The V end lost 4 bases, the J end lost 6 bases, and 13 bases lay between the germline ends. Germline V gene data show CDR1 as SGHRS and CDR2 as YFSETQ. Written as DNA, the CDR3 is TGCGCCAGCAGCCGGGGGGACAACGCTGAAGCTTTCTTT. Translation gives CASSRGDNAEAFF.

The chain links TRBV5-6 to TRBJ1-1; no clear D gene. The length of the CDR3 is 14 residues. V lost 0 bases and J 4 bases, leaving 10 bases between the germline ends. Germline V gene lookup returns CDR1 SGHDT and CDR2 YYEEEE. Here the CDR3 reads CASSLVTRGTEAFF. The CDR3 DNA is TGTGCCAGCAGCTTGGTCACACGAGGCACTGAAGCTTTCTTT.

The chain couples TRBV9 to TRBJ2-5; 9 bases map to TRBD1. The J segment lost 2 bases and the V segment lost 0 bases, leaving 5 bases of the junction unmatched. The CDR3 consists of 16 residues. Germline V gene sequence: CDR1 SGDLS, CDR2 YYNGEE. The CDR3 nucleotides read TGTGCCAGCAGCGTAGGTTGGGGACAGGGACAAGAGACCCAGTACTTC. Protein: CASSVGWGQGQETQYF.

The chain recombines TRBV12-5 with TRBJ2-7; no clear D. The CDR3 is 11 residues long. Germline values: CDR1 LGHNT, CDR2 FRNRAP. V was pared by 3 bases and J by 10 bases, with 10 bases between. DNA for the CDR3: TGTGCTAGTGGTTTAAACTTTAACCAGTACTTC. Amino acids: CASGLNFNQYF.

The V call is TRBV7-8, the J call TRBJ2-7, with 9 bases matching TRBD1. The germline V gene encodes CDR1 SGHVS and CDR2 FQNEAQ. This CDR3 is built from 15 residues. With 2 bases clipped from V and 4 bases from J, the junction kept 6 bases outside the gene matches. CDR3 amino acids: CASSLTRDRAYEQYF. Written as DNA, the CDR3 is TGTGCCAGCAGCTTAACTCGGGACAGGGCATACGAGCAGTACTTC. Drawing the rest from reference TRBV7-8 and TRBJ2-7, the complete variable domain is GAGVSQSPRYKVAKRGQDVALRCDPISGHVSLFWYQQALGQGPEFLTYFQNEAQLDKSGLPSDRFFAERPEGSVSTLKIQRTQQEDSAVYLCASSLTRDRAYEQYFGPGTRLTVT.

The V gene is TRBV11-2, the J gene TRBJ2-1; TRBD2 might be the D (6 bases). The length of the CDR3 is 15 residues. V lost 2 bases and J lost 3, with 11 bases in between. The V gene's germline CDR1 is SGHAT and CDR2 FQNNGV. In DNA, the CDR3 is TGTGCCAGCAGCTTACGGGAGAGGGTCTACAATGAGCAGTTCTTC. Translating gives CASSLRERVYNEQFF.

The chain uses TRBV3-1 (or the pseudogene TRBV3-2) and TRBJ2-7, with TRBD2 matching over 9 bases. The CDR3 has 15 amino acids. Per germline, CDR1 LGHDT and CDR2 YNNKEL (reference sequence). V lost 4 bases to trimming and J lost 2 bases; unmatched junction nucleotides: 6. CDR3 in amino acids: CASSPQGGGAYEQYF. The DNA of the CDR3 is TGTGCCAGCAGCCCCCAAGGCGGGGGGGCCTACGAGCAGTACTTC.

The genes are TRBV19 and TRBJ2-7, with 7 positions matching TRBD1. Germline V gene data show CDR1 as LNHDA and CDR2 as SQIVND (reference sequence). There are 15 residues in the CDR3. Unmatched junction bases numbered 8, after V lost 3 bases and J lost 3 bases. CDR3 nucleotide sequence: TGTGCCAGTAGTATGTCGGGACAGAGCCTCTACGAGCAGTACTTC. Amino acids: CASSMSGQSLYEQYF.

This chain connects TRBV11-2 to TRBJ2-3; 10 nucleotides line up with TRBD2. The CDR3 is 17 amino acids. V lost 9 bases and J lost 0; bases outside the gene matches: 12. CDR1 SGHAT and CDR2 FQNNGV come from the germline V gene. CDR3 bases: TGTGCCAGTACGACTAGCGGGCGGCGTTTTAGCACAGATACGCAGTATTTT. Residues: CASTTSGRRFSTDTQYF.

The genes are TRBV2 and TRBJ1-5; 9 positions match TRBD1. Germline assignment: CDR1 SNHLY and CDR2 FYNNEI. V lost 4 bases, J lost 7 bases, and 5 bases stayed unmatched. This CDR3 has 14 amino acids. DNA of the CDR3: TGTGCCAGCAGTGGACAGGGGGTTGTGCAGCCCCAGCATTTT. Its translation is CASSGQGVVQPQHF.

The chain combines TRBV11-2 with TRBJ2-7; 10 bases are a match to TRBD2. With 4 bases clipped from V and 2 bases from J, the junction kept 8 bases outside the gene matches. There are 16 residues in the CDR3. In germline, CDR1 is SGHAT, CDR2 FQNNGV. CDR3 amino acids: CASSSLTSGIAYEQYF. The CDR3 region has the DNA TGTGCCAGCAGCTCCCTCACTAGCGGGATCGCCTACGAGCAGTACTTC.